The 3 T cell receptor beta chains in this list originate from one sample, sequenced in a study of shared clonotypes between healthy human individuals. Sequencing used immunoSEQ multiplex PCR; TCRdb keeps in-frame clones, though not all of them. This table has some 2.1 million clones, 90% to 95% appearing once. Sequenced: naive CD4+ T cells sorted from blood. This sample's subset: CD45RA+ positively selected. These receptor sequences come from a man between 18 and 35 years old in good health.

The chain carries TRBV25-1 and TRBJ1-4; tentative D call: TRBD1 (6 bases). V was clipped by 3 bases and J by 0 bases, with 8 bases between them. The germline gives CDR1 MGHDK, CDR2 SYGVNS. This CDR3 has 15 residues. The DNA for the CDR3 is TGTGCCAGCAGTGACAGGGGCTCAACTAATGAAAAACTGTTTTTT. Amino acid sequence: CASSDRGSTNEKLFF.

V gene TRBV14 combines with J gene TRBJ2-1, with 15 bases aligning to TRBD2. CDR1 is SGHDN and CDR2 is FVKESK in the germline V gene. The ends lost 5 bases at V and 14 bases at J; junction bases unmatched: 7. The CDR3 spans 14 residues. The CDR3 DNA sequence: TGTGCCAGCAGCTCCGGGACTAGCGGGGGGAAAGAGTTCTTC. Translated: CASSSGTSGGKEFF. The full variable domain, its missing parts supplied by reference TRBV14 and TRBJ2-1, is EAGVTQFPSHSVIEKGQTVTLRCDPISGHDNLYWYRRVMGKEIKFLLHFVKESKQDESGMPNNRFLAERTGGTYSTLKVQPAELEDSGVYFCASSSGTSGGKEFFGPGTRLTVL.

J is TRBJ2-3 and V is TRBV5-1, with 11 bases lining up with TRBD1. The junction had 12 bases not matched to a gene; V was cut back by 2 bases and J by 7 bases. This CDR3 has 17 amino acids. CDR1 is SGHRS and CDR2 is YFSETQ in the germline V gene. In DNA form, the CDR3 reads TGCGCCAGCAGCTTCGTCGGTCCGGACAGGGGGCATCATACGCAGTATTTT. The encoded protein is CASSFVGPDRGHHTQYF. Supplemented by reference TRBV5-1 and TRBJ2-3, the full variable domain reads KAGVTQTPRYLIKTRGQQVTLSCSPISGHRSVSWYQQTPGQGLQFLFEYFSETQRNKGNFPGRFSGRQFSNSRSEMNVSTLELGDSALYLCASSFVGPDRGHHTQYFGPGTRLTVL.